The next 13 T cell receptor beta chains were all read from a single sample in a study of blood T cell repertoires in COVID-19. Sequencing used immunoSEQ multiplex PCR; TCRdb keeps in-frame clones, though not all of them. The sample lists about 150,000 clones, 75% to 90% occurring once. Material for sequencing was PBMCs or T cells enriched from blood (not recorded which). Every receptor here comes from a man aged 45 to 65 who had recovered from COVID-19.

The chain carries TRBV7-2 and TRBJ2-1; D is perhaps TRBD1 (6 bases). V gave up 0 bases and J gave up 3 bases, with 9 bases separating them. Per germline, CDR1 SGHTA and CDR2 FQGNSA. There are 15 residues in the CDR3. CDR3: CASSLAGADYNEQFF. In DNA, the CDR3 is TGTGCCAGCAGCTTAGCGGGGGCGGACTACAATGAGCAGTTCTTC.

This clone was picked up one time. The rearrangement uses TRBV9 and TRBJ2-5; 7 nucleotides line up with TRBD1. CDR1 SGDLS and CDR2 YYNGEE come from the germline V gene. The CDR3 has 16 amino acids. J was trimmed by 3 bases and V by 4 bases; bases with no gene match: 12. CDR3 DNA: TGTGCCAGCAGCAGGCGACAGGGCCGAACGGAAGAGACCCAGTACTTC. Protein: CASSRRQGRTEETQYF.

The chain couples TRBV29-1 to TRBJ2-7; TRBD1 matches 9 bases. The junction had 6 bases not matched to a gene; V was cut back by 5 bases and J by 4 bases. CDR3 length equals 13 residues. Germline CDR1 is SQVTM and CDR2 is ANQGSEA. As DNA, the CDR3 is TGCAGCGTTAGAACACAGGGGGCGTACGAGCAGTACTTC. This codes for CSVRTQGAYEQYF.

The V call is TRBV28, the J call TRBJ1-6; weak D call: TRBD1 (5 bases). V shed 6 bases and J shed 9 bases, with 15 bases lying between them. Per germline, CDR1 MDHEN and CDR2 SYDVKM. CDR3 length equals 14 residues. CDR3 in amino acids: CASRTLAGLSPLHF. DNA for the CDR3: TGTGCCAGCAGGACGTTAGCAGGGCTTTCACCCCTCCACTTT.

CDR3 in amino acids: CATSQGFGNTIYF. As DNA, the CDR3 is TGTGCCACCTCGCAGGGTTTCGGAAACACCATATATTTT. The J gene is TRBJ1-3, the V gene TRBV15; possible D gene TRBD1, 5 bases. The ends were cut back, 8 bases at V and 4 bases at J, with 12 bases in the middle. This CDR3 has 13 amino acids. Germline loops: CDR1 LNHNV, CDR2 YYDKDF (reference sequence).

This clone has more than one count but fewer than ten. The rearrangement links TRBV11-2 to TRBJ2-2; D is possibly TRBD2 (6 bases). This CDR3 has 16 amino acids. Germline V CDR1 and CDR2: SGHAT, FQNNGV. The ends were cut back, 0 bases at V and 3 bases at J, with 11 bases in the middle. The CDR3 sequence is CASSLEGGRYTGELFF. CDR3 bases: TGTGCCAGCAGCTTAGAGGGGGGTAGGTACACCGGGGAGCTGTTTTTT.

This rearrangement joins TRBV4-3 to TRBJ1-2, with 9 bases aligning to TRBD1. CDR1 is LGHNA and CDR2 is YSLEER in the germline V gene. V lost 1 base and J lost 4; bases outside the gene matches: 4. This CDR3 spans 15 amino acids. For the CDR3, the DNA is TGCGCCAGCAGCCAAGGGACAGGGGTTGCCTATGGCTACACCTTC. Translated: CASSQGTGVAYGYTF.

This chain uses TRBV4-3 with TRBJ1-1; D is undetermined. Per the germline V gene, CDR1 is LGHNA and CDR2 is YSLEER. The CDR3 is 14 amino acids. Trimming shortened V by 0 bases and J by 4 bases, and 9 bases separated the two germline ends. CDR3 amino acids: CASSQDPLGTEAFF. As DNA, the CDR3 is TGCGCCAGCAGCCAAGATCCCCTAGGCACTGAAGCTTTCTTT.

The rearrangement joins TRBV6-6 to TRBJ2-1; no firm D call. The CDR3 consists of 11 residues. Germline CDR1 is MNHNY and CDR2 is SVGAGI (reference sequence). With 5 bases removed from V and 7 bases from J, the gap between germline ends came to 6 bases. The DNA for the CDR3 is TGTGCCAGCAGTAACAAGAATGAGCAGTTCTTC. Its protein is CASSNKNEQFF.

The J gene is TRBJ2-5, the V gene TRBV2; 10 nucleotides match TRBD2. The CDR3 has 16 amino acids. From germline, CDR1 is SNHLY and CDR2 FYNNEI. V gave up 2 bases and J gave up 1 base; unmatched junction bases: 4. The CDR3 spells CASSELSGGVQETQYF. Here the CDR3 DNA reads TGTGCCAGCAGTGAACTCAGCGGGGGGGTCCAAGAGACCCAGTACTTC.

The genes are TRBV12-5 and TRBJ2-1; D unclear. This CDR3 spans 13 amino acids. Trimming cost V 1 base and J 6 bases, with 7 bases left between them. CDR1 and CDR2 (germline): LGHNT, FRNRAP. CDR3 nucleotide sequence: TGTGCTAGTGGTTTGGGGCAGGTCAATGAGCAGTTCTTC. Its protein is CASGLGQVNEQFF.

The V gene is TRBV24-1, the J gene TRBJ1-1, with D possibly TRBD1 on 5 matching bases. The germline CDR1 and CDR2 sequences are KGHDR and SFDVKD. The V end lost 2 bases, the J end lost 7 bases, and 16 bases lay between the germline ends. The CDR3 has 15 residues. In DNA, the CDR3 is TGTGCCACCAGTGATTCCCTCCAGGGTAGGAATGAAGCTTTCTTT. Protein: CATSDSLQGRNEAFF.

The sample holds one count of this clone. The rearrangement uses TRBV19 and TRBJ1-1; the match to TRBD1 covers 7 bases. V shed 0 bases, J shed 6 bases, and the junction held 7 bases outside the gene matches. In germline, CDR1 is LNHDA, CDR2 SQIVND (reference sequence). This CDR3 is 15 amino acids long. The CDR3, as DNA: TGTGCCAGTAGTATAGATCAAAGGGGGCCCGCTGAAGCTTTCTTT. It specifies CASSIDQRGPAEAFF. The full variable domain, with the rest looked up from reference TRBV19 and TRBJ1-1, is DGGITQSPKYLFRKEGQNVTLSCEQNLNHDAMYWYRQDPGQGLRLIYYSQIVNDFQKGDIAEGYSVSREKKESFPLTVTSAQKNPTAFYLCASSIDQRGPAEAFFGQGTRLTVV.